Below are 20 T cell receptor beta chains sequenced from a single sample in a study of OX40 agonist ivuxolimab in advanced cancers. Clones were sequenced by immunoSEQ multiplex PCR, and TCRdb holds only the in-frame ones, with some missing. The sample yields 70,000 or so clones, 70% to 90% seen once. Sequencing was performed on CD4+ or CD8+ T cells sorted from blood, taken in a trial of the OX40 agonist ivuxolimab. All receptors come from an adult with an advanced solid tumor such as melanoma, head and neck, liver or kidney cancer.

V is TRBV29-1 and J is TRBJ1-4; tentative D call: TRBD1 (6 bases). The V gene's germline CDR1 is SQVTM and CDR2 ANQGSEA. V dropped 7 bases and J dropped 4 bases, with 7 bases sitting between them. The length of the CDR3 is 11 residues. CDR3 DNA: TGCAGCGCGGGACATAATGAAAAACTGTTTTTT. This encodes CSAGHNEKLFF.

The gene calls are TRBV11-3 and TRBJ2-2, with 7 bases fitting TRBD1. From germline, CDR1 is SGHNT and CDR2 YENEEA. Trimming took 5 bases from V and 8 from J; bases not matched to a gene: 8. The CDR3 runs to 14 residues. The CDR3 reads CASSPTATGGELFF. Here the CDR3 DNA reads TGTGCCAGCAGCCCCACCGCGACAGGGGGGGAGCTGTTTTTT.

The rearrangement uses TRBV7-6 and TRBJ2-3, with 10 bases that match TRBD2. V shed 4 bases and J 6 bases; nucleotides not matched to a gene: 7. From germline, CDR1 is SGHVS and CDR2 FNYEAQ. This CDR3 region has 15 residues. Here the CDR3 DNA reads TGTGCCAGCAGCTCTCAAGCGGGGGGGCGGGATACGCAGTATTTT. It is translated as CASSSQAGGRDTQYF. Full variable domain (remainder filled in from reference TRBV7-6 and TRBJ2-3): GAGVSQSPRYKVTKRGQDVALRCDPISGHVSLYWYRQALGQGPEFLTYFNYEAQQDKSGLPNDRFSAERPEGSISTLTIQRTEQRDSAMYRCASSSQAGGRDTQYFGPGTRLTVL.

The chain has TRBV5-4 and TRBJ2-2; weak D call: TRBD1 (7 bases). This CDR3 has 16 residues. CDR1 is SGHNT and CDR2 is YYREEE in the germline V gene (reference sequence). Deletions cut 0 bases from V and 5 bases from J, with 14 bases between. CDR3 sequence: CASSLGAGGTTGELFF. The CDR3 DNA sequence: TGTGCCAGCAGCTTGGGGGCAGGGGGGACTACCGGGGAGCTGTTTTTT.

V gene TRBV5-4 combines with J gene TRBJ2-5; maybe TRBD1 (6 bases). The germline gives CDR1 SGHNT, CDR2 YYREEE (reference sequence). Trimming removed 0 bases at V and 5 bases at J, with 11 bases between. CDR3 length: 14 amino acids. CDR3 nucleotides: TGTGCCAGCAGCTTGGGACAGGCCCGGGAGACCCAGTACTTC. Encoded protein: CASSLGQARETQYF.

The V and J genes are TRBV10-2 and TRBJ1-5, with unresolved D. The CDR3 has 14 amino acids. Trimming shortened V by 2 bases and J by 5 bases, and 10 bases separated the two germline ends. CDR1 is WSHSY and CDR2 is SAAADI in the germline V gene. CDR3 residues: CASSENNPHQPQHF. CDR3 DNA: TGCGCCAGCAGTGAGAACAATCCCCATCAGCCCCAGCATTTT.

The J gene is TRBJ1-5, the V gene TRBV29-1, with 9 positions matching TRBD1. Germline values: CDR1 SQVTM, CDR2 ANQGSEA. V was pared by 4 bases and J by 3 bases, with 7 bases of the junction left unmatched. The CDR3 is 15 amino acids. The CDR3 is CSVASGQGINQPQHF. Here the CDR3 DNA reads TGCAGCGTTGCAAGCGGACAGGGGATCAATCAGCCCCAGCATTTT.

This chain uses TRBV9 with TRBJ2-5; 10 bases line up with TRBD2. Germline assignment: CDR1 SGDLS and CDR2 YYNGEE. V gave up 3 bases and J gave up 4 bases; unmatched junction bases: 9. This CDR3 is 16 amino acids long. The CDR3 is CASSAASGGKRETQYF. The DNA for the CDR3 is TGTGCCAGCAGCGCAGCTAGCGGGGGTAAGAGAGAGACCCAGTACTTC.

The chain couples TRBV7-9 to TRBJ2-2, with 9 positions matching TRBD1. This CDR3 spans 15 amino acids. With 7 bases clipped from V and 6 bases from J, the junction kept 9 bases outside the gene matches. From germline, CDR1 is SEHNR and CDR2 FQNEAQ (reference sequence). CDR3 bases: TGTGCCAGCACCGGGGGGACAGGGTTGTCCGGGGAGCTGTTTTTT. This sequence encodes CASTGGTGLSGELFF.

The V and J genes are TRBV6-4 and TRBJ1-1; 7 nucleotides line up with TRBD1. CDR1 and CDR2 (germline): MRHNA, SNTAGT. The CDR3 runs to 15 residues. V dropped 5 bases and J dropped 0; count of bases not matched to a gene: 6. The CDR3 sequence: CASSNRGGMNTEAFF. DNA of the CDR3: TGTGCCAGCAGTAACAGGGGCGGAATGAACACTGAAGCTTTCTTT.

The genes are TRBV5-1 and TRBJ1-1; D is ambiguous. Germline CDR1 is SGHRS and CDR2 is YFSETQ. Trimming took off 0 bases at V and 0 bases at J, with 9 bases between the two ends. The CDR3 loop spans 15 amino acids. The CDR3 spells CASSLGAPVNTEAFF. The CDR3 DNA reads as TGCGCCAGCAGCTTGGGGGCCCCGGTGAACACTGAAGCTTTCTTT.

The V gene is TRBV23-1, the J gene TRBJ1-6; tentative D call: TRBD1 (5 bases). TRBV23-1 is an ORF, with its function uncertain. This CDR3 has 17 residues. Trimming cost V 4 bases and J 5 bases, with 18 bases left between them. This CDR3 reads CASSPKYVGTDNSPLHF. For the CDR3, the DNA is TGCGCCAGCAGTCCGAAATATGTGGGGACGGATAATTCACCCCTCCACTTT.

J is TRBJ2-3 and V is TRBV7-9, with 9 positions matching TRBD2. CDR1 is SEHNR and CDR2 is FQNEAQ in the germline V gene (reference sequence). The CDR3 consists of 14 residues. The J segment lost 4 bases and the V segment lost 1 base, leaving 0 bases of the junction unmatched. CDR3 protein: CASSLGGGADTQYF. CDR3 nucleotides: TGTGCCAGCAGCTTAGGCGGGGGGGCAGATACGCAGTATTTT.

The genes are TRBV15 and TRBJ1-2, with 8 positions matching TRBD1. Per germline, CDR1 LNHNV and CDR2 YYDKDF (reference sequence). The V segment lost 0 bases and the J segment 5 bases; nucleotides outside the gene matches: 5. The length of the CDR3 is 15 residues. The CDR3 bases are TGTGCCACCAGCAGAGACCCCGGACAGGGATATGGCTACACCTTC. It translates to CATSRDPGQGYGYTF.

The J gene is TRBJ2-3, the V gene TRBV7-2, with D perhaps TRBD1 or TRBD2 (5 bases each). Germline CDR1 is SGHTA and CDR2 is FQGNSA. V was pared by 8 bases and J by 4 bases, with 16 bases between. The CDR3 is made up of 14 amino acids. Here the CDR3 reads CASGPGRWPDTQYF. DNA of the CDR3: TGTGCCAGCGGACCGGGACGTTGGCCAGATACGCAGTATTTT. The full variable domain, in which reference TRBV7-2 and TRBJ2-3 provide the parts outside the CDR3, is GAGVSQSPSNKVTEKGKDVELRCDPISGHTALYWYRQSLGQGLEFLIYFQGNSAPDKSGLPSDRFSAERTGGSVSTLTIQRTQQEDSAVYLCASGPGRWPDTQYFGPGTRLTVL.

In this sample, this clone turned up once. This sequence joins TRBV5-1 and TRBJ2-3, with 10 bases lining up with TRBD2. Germline V gene lookup returns CDR1 SGHRS and CDR2 YFSETQ. J lost 3 bases, V lost 0 bases, and 10 bases had no gene match. The CDR3 contains 18 residues. For the CDR3, the DNA is TGCGCCAGCAGCTTGGTTGGTAGCGGGGGGTCAGGAACAGATACGCAGTATTTT. As protein: CASSLVGSGGSGTDTQYF.

This chain uses TRBV5-1 with TRBJ2-5; D may be TRBD1 (5 bases). The CDR3 loop spans 15 amino acids. V lost 4 bases and J 4 bases, leaving 17 bases between the germline ends. Germline CDR1 is SGHRS and CDR2 is YFSETQ. This CDR3 is CASSQAGPIAETQYF. As DNA, the CDR3 is TGCGCCAGCAGCCAGGCAGGGCCCATAGCAGAGACCCAGTACTTC.

This clone is medium-sized. The J gene is TRBJ2-3, the V gene TRBV5-1, with TRBD2 matching 8 bases. There are 17 residues in the CDR3. The ends lost 0 bases at V and 2 bases at J; junction bases unmatched: 8. Germline lookup yields CDR1 SGHRS and CDR2 YFSETQ. The CDR3 DNA is TGCGCCAGCAGCTTGGCCCCCACGGGGGGGCCCACAGATACGCAGTATTTT. Translated, it gives CASSLAPTGGPTDTQYF.

V usage is TRBV27 and J usage is TRBJ1-2; 7 nucleotides line up with TRBD1. This CDR3 is 18 amino acids long. Trimming removed 1 base from V and 4 bases from J; junction bases left unmatched: 15. Germline assignment: CDR1 MNHEY and CDR2 SMNVEV (reference sequence). As DNA, the CDR3 is TGTGCCAGCAGTTTATTCGGACAGGACCTTACCCCGAGCTATGGCTACACCTTC. Translated, it gives CASSLFGQDLTPSYGYTF.

V and J are TRBV19 and TRBJ2-4; D remains unclear. Between the trimmed V and J ends, which lost 10 bases and 1 base, there was a span of 11 bases. Germline V gene data show CDR1 as LNHDA and CDR2 as SQIVND (reference sequence). The CDR3 is made up of 13 amino acids. The CDR3 is CATLTGAKNIQYF. The CDR3 coding sequence is TGTGCCACCCTCACCGGGGCCAAAAACATTCAGTACTTC.